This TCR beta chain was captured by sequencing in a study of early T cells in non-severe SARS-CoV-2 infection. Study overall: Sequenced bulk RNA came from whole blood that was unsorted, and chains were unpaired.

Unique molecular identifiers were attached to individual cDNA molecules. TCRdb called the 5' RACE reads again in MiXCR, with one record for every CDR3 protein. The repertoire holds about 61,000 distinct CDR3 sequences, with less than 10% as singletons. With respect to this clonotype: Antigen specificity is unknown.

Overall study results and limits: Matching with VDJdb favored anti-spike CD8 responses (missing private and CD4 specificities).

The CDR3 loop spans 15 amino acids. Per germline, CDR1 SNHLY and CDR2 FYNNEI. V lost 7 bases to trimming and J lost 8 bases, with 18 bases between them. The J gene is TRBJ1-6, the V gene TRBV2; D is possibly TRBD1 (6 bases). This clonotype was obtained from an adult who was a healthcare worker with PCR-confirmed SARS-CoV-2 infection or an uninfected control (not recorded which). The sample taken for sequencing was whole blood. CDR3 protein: CASTMGGAIYSPLHF. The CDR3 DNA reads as TGTGCCAGCACCATGGGGGGGGCGATCTATTCACCCCTCCACTTT.